Following are 10 T cell receptor beta chains from one sample sequenced in a study of blood T cell repertoires in COVID-19. The assay was immunoSEQ multiplex PCR, and TCRdb's table has in-frame clones only and misses some. The repertoire holds about 260,000 clones, with around 87% as singletons. Sequencing was performed on peripheral blood. These receptors were taken from a man aged 18 to 29 with active or convalescent COVID-19.

The chain recombines TRBV6-2 or TRBV6-3 with TRBJ2-3; TRBD2 is a possible D gene (6 bases). Trimming removed 4 bases from V and 0 bases from J, with 11 bases in between. The CDR3 contains 15 residues. Per germline, CDR1 MNHEY and CDR2 SVGEGT. CDR3 region: CASSSSGSSTDTQYF. In nucleotides, the CDR3 is TGTGCCAGCAGTTCCTCCGGGAGTAGCACAGATACGCAGTATTTT.

CDR3 bases: TGTGCCAGCAGCAATTCAGGGGGTAGATCCTACAATGAGCAGTTCTTC. As protein: CASSNSGGRSYNEQFF. The chain carries TRBV21-1 and TRBJ2-1; no DNA check was done on the table's D call, TRBD1. TRBV21-1 is noted as a pseudogene. This CDR3 region has 16 residues.

V is TRBV19 and J is TRBJ2-1, with TRBD2 matching 7 bases. After removal of 3 bases from V and 10 bases from J, the junction contained 6 bases not matched to a gene. The CDR3 length is 13 residues. Germline CDR1 reads LNHDA; CDR2 reads SQIVND (reference sequence). DNA of the CDR3: TGTGCCAGTAGTATGGCGGACGGGAGGGAGCAGTTCTTC. It translates to CASSMADGREQFF. The whole variable domain, remainder taken from reference TRBV19 and TRBJ2-1, is DGGITQSPKYLFRKEGQNVTLSCEQNLNHDAMYWYRQDPGQGLRLIYYSQIVNDFQKGDIAEGYSVSREKKESFPLTVTSAQKNPTAFYLCASSMADGREQFFGPGTRLTVL.

The V call is TRBV6-2 or TRBV6-3, the J call TRBJ1-5; 7 bases match TRBD1. The V and J ends lost 6 bases and 8 bases, in that order; junction bases with no gene match: 16. This CDR3 is 16 amino acids long. From germline, CDR1 is MNHEY and CDR2 SVGEGT. In DNA, the CDR3 is TGTGCCAGCAGCTCAGGGGGGATACAGGGGCAGAAGCCCCAGCATTTT. Amino acids: CASSSGGIQGQKPQHF.

This rearrangement joins TRBV20-1 to TRBJ2-7; unclear D gene. The CDR3 loop spans 11 amino acids. Germline CDR1 and CDR2: DFQATT and SNEGSKA (reference sequence). Deletions cut 6 bases from V and 0 bases from J, with 6 bases between. Here the CDR3 reads CSAFGSYEQYF. The CDR3 DNA reads as TGCAGTGCATTCGGCTCCTACGAGCAGTACTTC.

There are a few counts of this clone. V is TRBV7-3 and J is TRBJ2-1; D call uncertain. This CDR3 has 16 residues. Trimming removed 0 bases at V and 0 bases at J, with 9 bases between. Germline assignment: CDR1 SGHTA and CDR2 FQGTGA. The DNA of the CDR3 is TGTGCCAGCAGCTTAACGGCGTCTAGCTCCTACAATGAGCAGTTCTTC. Its protein product is CASSLTASSSYNEQFF. The full variable domain, its missing parts supplied by reference TRBV7-3 and TRBJ2-1, is GAGVSQTPSNKVTEKGKYVELRCDPISGHTALYWYRQSLGQGPEFLIYFQGTGAADDSGLPNDRFFAVRPEGSVSTLKIQRTERGDSAVYLCASSLTASSSYNEQFFGPGTRLTVL.

This clone was seen a single time. The rearrangement joins TRBV4-1 to TRBJ1-4; D remains unclear. Trimming took 2 bases from V and 6 from J, leaving 4 bases between them. Germline CDR1 is MGHRA and CDR2 is YSYEKL. The CDR3 has 12 amino acids. The CDR3, as DNA: TGCGCCAGCAGCCAAAACTATGAAAAACTGTTTTTT. Translation: CASSQNYEKLFF.

V gene TRBV28 combines with J gene TRBJ2-7; D may be TRBD1 (5 bases). Trimming pared 8 bases from V and 0 bases from J, leaving 8 bases between. The germline CDR1 and CDR2 sequences are MDHEN and SYDVKM. The CDR3 runs 12 residues. CDR3 DNA sequence: TGTGCCAGCCAGGGCAGCTCCTACGAGCAGTACTTC. Protein: CASQGSSYEQYF.

This chain links TRBV5-1 with TRBJ2-3, with 12 positions matching TRBD2. From germline, CDR1 is SGHRS and CDR2 YFSETQ. The junction had 6 bases not matched to a gene; V was cut back by 5 bases and J by 5 bases. The CDR3 extends over 15 amino acids. CDR3 protein: CASSLAGGPGDTQYF. The CDR3 DNA sequence: TGCGCCAGCAGTCTAGCGGGAGGGCCTGGAGATACGCAGTATTTT.

The rearrangement uses TRBV7-9 and TRBJ2-3; maybe TRBD1 (5 bases). CDR1 is SEHNR and CDR2 is FQNEAQ in the germline V gene (reference sequence). The CDR3 is made up of 15 amino acids. V lost 5 bases and J 5 bases, leaving 17 bases between the germline ends. Here the CDR3 DNA reads TGTGCCAGCAGCCATTCGGCCAGGGTTAAAGATACGCAGTATTTT. Translated, it gives CASSHSARVKDTQYF.